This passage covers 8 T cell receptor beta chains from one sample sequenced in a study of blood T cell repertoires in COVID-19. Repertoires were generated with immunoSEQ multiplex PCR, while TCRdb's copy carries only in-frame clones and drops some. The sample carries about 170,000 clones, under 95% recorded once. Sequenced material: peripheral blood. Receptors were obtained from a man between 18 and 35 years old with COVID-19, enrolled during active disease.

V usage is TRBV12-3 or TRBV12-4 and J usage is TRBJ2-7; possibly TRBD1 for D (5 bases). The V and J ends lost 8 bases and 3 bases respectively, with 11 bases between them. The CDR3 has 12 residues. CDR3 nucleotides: TGTGCCAGCGGAAGGGGTGGCTACGAGCAGTACTTC. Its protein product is CASGRGGYEQYF.

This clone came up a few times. This CDR3 reads CASSEASGSTDTQYF. As DNA, the CDR3 is TGTGCCAGCAGTGAAGCTAGCGGGAGCACAGATACGCAGTATTTT. The chain carries TRBV6-1 and TRBJ2-3, with TRBD2 identical over 7 bases. Losses at the gene ends were 0 bases for V and 0 bases for J; bases not matched to a gene: 0. This CDR3 region has 15 residues. Germline V lookup: CDR1 MNHNS, CDR2 SASEGT.

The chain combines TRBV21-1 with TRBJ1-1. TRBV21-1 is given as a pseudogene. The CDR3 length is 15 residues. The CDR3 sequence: CASSTPQVEGTEAFF. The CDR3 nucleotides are TGTGCCAGCAGCACCCCGCAGGTGGAGGGGACTGAAGCTTTCTTT.

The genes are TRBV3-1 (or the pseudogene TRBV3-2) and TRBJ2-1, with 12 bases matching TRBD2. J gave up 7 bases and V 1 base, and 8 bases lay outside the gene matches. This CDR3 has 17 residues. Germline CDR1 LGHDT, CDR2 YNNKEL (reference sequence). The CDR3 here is CASSQVLTSGRKNEQFF. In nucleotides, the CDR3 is TGTGCCAGCAGCCAAGTCCTGACTAGCGGGAGAAAGAATGAGCAGTTCTTC.

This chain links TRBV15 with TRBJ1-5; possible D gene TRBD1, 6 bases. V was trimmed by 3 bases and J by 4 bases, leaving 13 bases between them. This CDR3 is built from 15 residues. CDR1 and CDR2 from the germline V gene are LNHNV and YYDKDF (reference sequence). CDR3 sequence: CATSSARTENQPQHF. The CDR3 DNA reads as TGTGCCACCAGCAGCGCCCGGACAGAGAATCAGCCCCAGCATTTT.

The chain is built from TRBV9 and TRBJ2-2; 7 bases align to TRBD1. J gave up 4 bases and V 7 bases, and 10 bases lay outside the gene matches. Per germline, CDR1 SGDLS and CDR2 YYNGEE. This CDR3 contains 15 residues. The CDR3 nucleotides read TGTGCCAGCGGAATACCCGACAGGGCCACCGGGGAGCTGTTTTTT. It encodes CASGIPDRATGELFF.

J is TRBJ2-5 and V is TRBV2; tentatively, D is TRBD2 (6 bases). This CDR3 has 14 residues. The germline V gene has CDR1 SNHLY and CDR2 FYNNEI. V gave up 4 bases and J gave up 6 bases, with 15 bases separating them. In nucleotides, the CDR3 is TGTGCCAGCAGTGGGAGGGCCCTCGGGAAGACCCAGTACTTC. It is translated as CASSGRALGKTQYF.

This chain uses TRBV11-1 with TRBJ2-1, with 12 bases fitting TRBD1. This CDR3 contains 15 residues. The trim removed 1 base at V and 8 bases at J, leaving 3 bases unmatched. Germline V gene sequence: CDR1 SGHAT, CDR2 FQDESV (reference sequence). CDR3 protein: CASSLEGQGADEQFF. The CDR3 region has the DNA TGTGCCAGCAGCTTAGAGGGACAGGGGGCGGATGAGCAGTTCTTC.